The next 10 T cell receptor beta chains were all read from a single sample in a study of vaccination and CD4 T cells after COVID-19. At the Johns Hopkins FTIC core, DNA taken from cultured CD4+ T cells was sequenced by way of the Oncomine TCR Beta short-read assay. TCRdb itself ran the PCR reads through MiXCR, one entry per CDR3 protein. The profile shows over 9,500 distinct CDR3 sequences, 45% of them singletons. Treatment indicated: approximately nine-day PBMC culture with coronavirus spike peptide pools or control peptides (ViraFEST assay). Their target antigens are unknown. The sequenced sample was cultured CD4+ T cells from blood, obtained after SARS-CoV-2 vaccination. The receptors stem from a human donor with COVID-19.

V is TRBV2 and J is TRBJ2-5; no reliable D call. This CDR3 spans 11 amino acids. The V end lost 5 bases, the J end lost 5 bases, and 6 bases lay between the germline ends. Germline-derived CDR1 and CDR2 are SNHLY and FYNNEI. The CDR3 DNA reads TGTGCCAGCAGTTACACGGAGACCCAGTACTTC. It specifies CASSYTETQYF.

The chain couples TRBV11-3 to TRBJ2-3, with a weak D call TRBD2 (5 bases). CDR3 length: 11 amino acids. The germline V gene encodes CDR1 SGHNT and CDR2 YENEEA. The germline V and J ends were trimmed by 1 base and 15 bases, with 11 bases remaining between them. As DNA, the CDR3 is TGTGCCAGCAGCTTAGGCTCTAGCCGCTATTTT. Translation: CASSLGSSRYF.

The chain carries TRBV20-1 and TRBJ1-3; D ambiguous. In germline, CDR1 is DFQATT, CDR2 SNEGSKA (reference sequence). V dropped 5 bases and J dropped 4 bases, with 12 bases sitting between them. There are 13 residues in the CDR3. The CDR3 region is CSAQQTPGNTIYF. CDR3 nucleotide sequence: TGCAGTGCTCAGCAGACCCCAGGAAACACCATATATTTT.

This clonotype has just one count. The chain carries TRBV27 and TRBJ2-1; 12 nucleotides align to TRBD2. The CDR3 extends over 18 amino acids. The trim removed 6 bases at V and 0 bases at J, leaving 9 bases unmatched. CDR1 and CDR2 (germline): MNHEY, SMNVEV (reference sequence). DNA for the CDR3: TGTGCCAGCAGCCGACTAGCGGGGGCCCTTATCTCCTACAATGAGCAGTTCTTC. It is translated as CASSRLAGALISYNEQFF.

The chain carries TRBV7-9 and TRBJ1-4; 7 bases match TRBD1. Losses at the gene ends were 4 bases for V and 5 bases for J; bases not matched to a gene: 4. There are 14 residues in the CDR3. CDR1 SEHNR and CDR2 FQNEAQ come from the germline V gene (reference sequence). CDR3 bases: TGTGCCAGCAGCTCGGGGACAGCAAATGAAAAACTGTTTTTT. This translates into CASSSGTANEKLFF.

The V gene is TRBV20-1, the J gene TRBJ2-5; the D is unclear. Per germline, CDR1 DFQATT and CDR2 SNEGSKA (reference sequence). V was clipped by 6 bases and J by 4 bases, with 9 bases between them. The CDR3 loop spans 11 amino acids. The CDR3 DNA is TGCAGTGCCCGGAACTCAGAGACCCAGTACTTC. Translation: CSARNSETQYF.

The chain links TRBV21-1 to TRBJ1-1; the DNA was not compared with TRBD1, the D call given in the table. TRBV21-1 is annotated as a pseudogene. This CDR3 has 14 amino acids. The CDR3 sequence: CASRGERGDTEAFF. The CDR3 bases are TGTGCCAGCAGAGGGGAGAGGGGGGACACTGAGGCTTTCTTT.

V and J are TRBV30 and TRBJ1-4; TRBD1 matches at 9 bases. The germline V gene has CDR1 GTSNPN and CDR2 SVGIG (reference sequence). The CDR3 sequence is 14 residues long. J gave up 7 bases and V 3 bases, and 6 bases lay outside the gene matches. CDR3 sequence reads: CAWSLQGAGEKLFF. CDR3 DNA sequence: TGTGCCTGGAGCCTACAGGGGGCAGGTGAAAAACTGTTTTTT.

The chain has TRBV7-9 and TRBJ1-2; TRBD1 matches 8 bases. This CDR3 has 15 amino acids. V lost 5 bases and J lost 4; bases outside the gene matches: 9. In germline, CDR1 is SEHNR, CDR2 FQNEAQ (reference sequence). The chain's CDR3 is CASSLRTGTGYGYTF. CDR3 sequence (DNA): TGTGCCAGCAGCCTTCGGACAGGGACGGGCTATGGCTACACCTTC.

The CDR3 region is CASSLGTGSREQYF. DNA of the CDR3: TGCGCCAGCAGCCTGGGGACAGGGAGTCGGGAGCAGTACTTC. The rearrangement joins TRBV5-1 to TRBJ2-7, with TRBD1 identical over 9 bases. Germline V gives CDR1 SGHRS, CDR2 YFSETQ. CDR3 length: 14 amino acids. Trimming at V came to 4 bases and at J to 7 bases, leaving 9 bases not matched to a gene.